These T cell receptor beta chains were read from a single sample in a study of T cell repertoires in cytomegalovirus infection. TCRdb re-called the reads through MiXCR, storing one row per CDR3 protein. Of 680,000 or so distinct CDR3 sequences in the sample, about 33% were seen once. Their antigens remain unidentified. The sequences come from cultured PBMCs, collected from culture after CMV antigen stimulation. The receptor set was obtained from a human donor in good health (CMV status not recorded). Some clones in this sample may be carry-over from other donors' samples. Both conserved end residues are part of each CDR3. D genes are given only for firm matches. Where a row states a size, it is once, few, many or the class of an expanded clone; other rows omit it.

J gene: TRBJ1-4
D gene: TRBD1
V gene: TRBV2
clone size: NA
CDR3 protein: CARRRTGDEKLFF
CDR3 DNA: TGTGCCAGAAGGAGGACAGGGGATGAAAAACTGTTTTTT

J gene: TRBJ1-1
D gene: NA
V gene: TRBV7-9
clone size: few
CDR3 protein: CASSLGGRANTEAFF
CDR3 DNA: TGTGCCAGCAGCTTAGGAGGCAGGGCGAACACTGAAGCTTTCTTT

J gene: TRBJ2-3
D gene: NA
V gene: TRBV29-1
clone size: NA
CDR3 protein: CSAQGVEGGTQYF
CDR3 DNA: TGCAGCGCCCAAGGAGTTGAAGGGGGTACGCAGTATTTT

J gene: TRBJ2-2
D gene: TRBD2
V gene: TRBV2
clone size: NA
CDR3 protein: CASTLAGRVTNTGELFF
CDR3 DNA: TGTGCCAGCACGCTAGCGGGAAGGGTAACGAACACCGGGGAGCTGTTTTTT

J gene: TRBJ1-5
D gene: NA
V gene: TRBV7-4
clone size: NA
CDR3 protein: CASSLGGPEQPQHF
CDR3 DNA: TGTGCCAGCAGCTTAGGCGGACCCGAACAGCCCCAGCATTTT

J gene: TRBJ2-7
D gene: NA
V gene: TRBV7-2
clone size: many
CDR3 protein: CASSISNQPREQYF
CDR3 DNA: TGTGCCAGCAGCATATCAAACCAGCCAAGAGAGCAGTACTTC

J gene: TRBJ2-1
D gene: NA
V gene: TRBV27
clone size: NA
CDR3 protein: CASSLEQAQNEQFF
CDR3 DNA: TGTGCCAGCAGTTTGGAACAGGCCCAGAATGAGCAGTTCTTC

J gene: TRBJ2-7
D gene: NA
V gene: TRBV7-6
clone size: few
CDR3 protein: CASSLVPRGEQYF
CDR3 DNA: TGTGCCAGCAGCTTAGTTCCGAGGGGCGAGCAGTACTTC

J gene: TRBJ2-7
D gene: TRBD1
V gene: TRBV12-5
clone size: NA
CDR3 protein: CASGPSQQGSGVEQYF
CDR3 DNA: TGTGCTAGTGGTCCCTCACAACAGGGGTCTGGAGTCGAGCAGTACTTC

J gene: TRBJ2-7
D gene: TRBD1
V gene: TRBV12-3/TRBV12-4
clone size: few
CDR3 protein: CASSLSGGASYEQYF
CDR3 DNA: TGTGCCAGCAGTTTATCAGGGGGCGCAAGCTACGAGCAGTACTTC

J gene: TRBJ2-1
D gene: NA
V gene: TRBV10-3
clone size: few
CDR3 protein: CAISSSPGQLNEQFF
CDR3 DNA: TGTGCCATCAGTAGTTCACCGGGACAACTGAATGAGCAGTTCTTC

J gene: TRBJ2-2
D gene: TRBD1
V gene: TRBV2
clone size: NA
CDR3 protein: CASNPDRVITGELFF
CDR3 DNA: TGTGCCAGCAACCCGGACAGGGTTATCACCGGGGAGCTGTTTTTT

J gene: TRBJ2-5
D gene: TRBD2
V gene: TRBV12-3/TRBV12-4
clone size: many
CDR3 protein: CASSLASGGTQYF
CDR3 DNA: TGTGCCAGCAGTTTAGCTTCGGGAGGGACCCAGTACTTC

J gene: TRBJ2-3
D gene: NA
V gene: TRBV4-3
clone size: many
CDR3 protein: CASSQDRYTDTQYF
CDR3 DNA: TGCGCCAGCAGCCAGGACAGATACACAGATACGCAGTATTTT

J gene: TRBJ2-1
D gene: TRBD2
V gene: TRBV11-3
clone size: NA
CDR3 protein: CASSSLSGGVSNEQFF
CDR3 DNA: TGTGCCAGCAGCAGCCTCAGCGGGGGAGTATCCAATGAGCAGTTCTTC

J gene: TRBJ2-2
D gene: NA
V gene: TRBV7-4
clone size: NA
CDR3 protein: CAGRQANTGELFF
CDR3 DNA: TGTGCCGGCAGACAGGCGAACACCGGGGAGCTGTTTTTT

J gene: TRBJ2-6
D gene: NA
V gene: TRBV20-1
clone size: NA
CDR3 protein: CSARGPPGKDYSGANVLTF
CDR3 DNA: TGCAGTGCTAGAGGTCCCCCAGGGAAGGATTACTCTGGGGCCAACGTCCTGACTTTC

J gene: TRBJ2-7
D gene: NA
V gene: TRBV11-2
clone size: few
CDR3 protein: CASSPLAGTAREQYF
CDR3 DNA: TGTGCCAGCAGCCCCCTCGCGGGGACCGCGAGGGAGCAGTACTTC

J gene: TRBJ1-3
D gene: NA
V gene: TRBV20-1
clone size: few
CDR3 protein: CSASLRNTIYF
CDR3 DNA: TGCAGTGCTAGCTTAAGAAACACCATATATTTT

J gene: TRBJ2-5
D gene: NA
V gene: TRBV2
clone size: NA
CDR3 protein: CASSEPRLNF
CDR3 DNA: TGTGCCAGCAGTGAACCCCGACTGAACTTC

J gene: TRBJ1-6
D gene: NA
V gene: TRBV27
clone size: NA
CDR3 protein: CASSFDYRSSLHF
CDR3 DNA: TGTGCCAGCAGTTTCGATTACCGTTCGTCCCTCCACTTT

J gene: TRBJ2-3
D gene: TRBD2
V gene: TRBV25-1
clone size: NA
CDR3 protein: CASSGGGALDTQYF
CDR3 DNA: TGTGCCAGCAGCGGCGGGGGGGCATTGGATACGCAGTATTTT

J gene: TRBJ2-3
D gene: NA
V gene: TRBV5-4
clone size: NA
CDR3 protein: CASSLGNGGSDTQYF
CDR3 DNA: TGTGCCAGCAGCTTGGGAAACGGGGGATCAGATACGCAGTATTTT

J gene: TRBJ2-7
D gene: NA
V gene: TRBV27
clone size: few
CDR3 protein: CASSLSRLPGYEQYF
CDR3 DNA: TGTGCCAGCAGTTTATCCAGGCTGCCGGGCTACGAGCAGTACTTC

J gene: TRBJ2-1
D gene: TRBD2
V gene: TRBV6-6
clone size: NA
CDR3 protein: CASRSGGAGNEQFF
CDR3 DNA: TGTGCCAGCAGGAGCGGGGGGGCCGGGAATGAGCAGTTCTTC

J gene: TRBJ1-6
D gene: NA
V gene: TRBV29-1
clone size: NA
CDR3 protein: CSASTGFDSPLHF
CDR3 DNA: TGCAGCGCCTCTACAGGATTCGATTCACCCCTCCACTTT

J gene: TRBJ1-1
D gene: NA
V gene: TRBV24-1
clone size: NA
CDR3 protein: CATLSPTMNTEAFF
CDR3 DNA: TGTGCCACCCTGTCCCCGACCATGAACACTGAAGCTTTCTTT

J gene: TRBJ2-3
D gene: TRBD2
V gene: TRBV7-2
clone size: many
CDR3 protein: CASSFGTSALDTQYF
CDR3 DNA: TGTGCCAGCAGCTTCGGGACTAGCGCCTTGGATACGCAGTATTTT

J gene: TRBJ1-6
D gene: TRBD1
V gene: TRBV12-3/TRBV12-4
clone size: few
CDR3 protein: CASSRQGGSPLHF
CDR3 DNA: TGTGCCAGCAGTCGACAGGGCGGTTCACCCCTCCACTTT

J gene: TRBJ1-1
D gene: TRBD1
V gene: TRBV7-2
clone size: many
CDR3 protein: CASSTRQGSTEAFF
CDR3 DNA: TGTGCCAGCAGCACAAGACAGGGCAGCACTGAAGCTTTCTTT

J gene: TRBJ1-5
D gene: TRBD1
V gene: TRBV7-2
clone size: many
CDR3 protein: CASSYRDRVDQPQHF
CDR3 DNA: TGTGCCAGCAGCTACCGGGACAGGGTCGATCAGCCCCAGCATTTT

J gene: TRBJ1-1
D gene: NA
V gene: TRBV7-9
clone size: few
CDR3 protein: CASSTKAGNTEAFF
CDR3 DNA: TGTGCCAGCAGCACAAAGGCGGGGAACACTGAAGCTTTCTTT

J gene: TRBJ2-5
D gene: TRBD2
V gene: TRBV7-2
clone size: many
CDR3 protein: CASSTAGWETQYF
CDR3 DNA: TGTGCCAGCAGCACAGCGGGATGGGAGACCCAGTACTTC

J gene: TRBJ1-1
D gene: NA
V gene: TRBV6-2/TRBV6-3
clone size: NA
CDR3 protein: CASSYALQYRDSTEAFF
CDR3 DNA: TGTGCCAGCAGTTACGCCTTACAGTATCGGGATTCCACTGAAGCTTTCTTT

J gene: TRBJ2-5
D gene: NA
V gene: TRBV6-6
clone size: NA
CDR3 protein: CASSYVPPDQETQYF
CDR3 DNA: TGTGCCAGCAGTTACGTCCCGCCTGACCAAGAGACCCAGTACTTC

J gene: TRBJ1-1
D gene: NA
V gene: TRBV12-3/TRBV12-4
clone size: few
CDR3 protein: CATGHHNTEAFF
CDR3 DNA: TGTGCCACAGGACACCATAACACTGAAGCTTTCTTT

J gene: TRBJ1-5
D gene: NA
V gene: TRBV28
clone size: NA
CDR3 protein: CASSTDRRNQPQHF
CDR3 DNA: TGTGCCAGCAGTACCGACAGGAGAAATCAGCCCCAGCATTTT

J gene: TRBJ1-1
D gene: NA
V gene: TRBV4-1
clone size: few
CDR3 protein: CASSRSEGSEAFF
CDR3 DNA: TGCGCCAGCAGCCGGTCAGAGGGATCTGAAGCTTTCTTT

J gene: TRBJ1-6
D gene: NA
V gene: TRBV19
clone size: NA
CDR3 protein: CASSESNYNSPLHF
CDR3 DNA: TGTGCCAGTAGTGAATCGAACTATAATTCACCCCTCCACTTT

J gene: TRBJ2-5
D gene: TRBD2
V gene: TRBV7-2
clone size: many
CDR3 protein: CASSLVAGGWGETQYF
CDR3 DNA: TGTGCCAGCAGCTTAGTGGCGGGAGGTTGGGGAGAGACCCAGTACTTC

J gene: TRBJ1-3
D gene: TRBD1
V gene: TRBV7-9
clone size: many
CDR3 protein: CASSLWQGGNTIYF
CDR3 DNA: TGTGCCAGCAGCTTATGGCAGGGGGGCAACACCATATATTTT

J gene: TRBJ1-1
D gene: TRBD1
V gene: TRBV19
clone size: few
CDR3 protein: CASKGQENTEAFF
CDR3 DNA: TGTGCCAGTAAGGGACAGGAGAACACTGAAGCTTTCTTT

J gene: TRBJ2-7
D gene: NA
V gene: TRBV11-2
clone size: NA
CDR3 protein: CASRSQKGPGPLEQYF
CDR3 DNA: TGTGCCAGCAGGTCGCAGAAGGGCCCGGGTCCCCTCGAGCAGTACTTC

J gene: TRBJ1-4
D gene: NA
V gene: TRBV12-3/TRBV12-4
clone size: NA
CDR3 protein: CASSPRRDTNEKLFF
CDR3 DNA: TGTGCCAGCAGTCCCCGGAGAGATACTAATGAAAAACTGTTTTTT

J gene: TRBJ1-5
D gene: NA
V gene: TRBV7-4
clone size: NA
CDR3 protein: CASSLAGRPQHF
CDR3 DNA: TGTGCCAGCAGCTTAGCGGGTAGGCCCCAGCATTTT

J gene: TRBJ2-7
D gene: NA
V gene: TRBV18
clone size: NA
CDR3 protein: CASSRLLGDRFEQYF
CDR3 DNA: TGTGCCAGCTCACGGCTCCTCGGCGACCGCTTCGAGCAGTACTTC

J gene: TRBJ2-2
D gene: NA
V gene: TRBV6-5
clone size: NA
CDR3 protein: CASSRGGLGTGELFF
CDR3 DNA: TGTGCCAGCAGTCGAGGGGGACTCGGAACCGGGGAGCTGTTTTTT

J gene: TRBJ1-2
D gene: TRBD1
V gene: TRBV11-2
clone size: NA
CDR3 protein: CASSRPGQAARDGYTF
CDR3 DNA: TGTGCCAGCAGCCGCCCGGGACAGGCCGCGCGGGATGGCTACACCTTC

J gene: TRBJ2-3
D gene: NA
V gene: TRBV12-3/TRBV12-4
clone size: NA
CDR3 protein: CASSHPRDDTQYF
CDR3 DNA: TGTGCCAGCAGTCACCCCCGGGACGATACGCAGTATTTT

J gene: TRBJ2-5
D gene: NA
V gene: TRBV11-1
clone size: NA
CDR3 protein: CASSSDRLETQYF
CDR3 DNA: TGTGCCAGCAGCTCGGACAGACTAGAGACCCAGTACTTC

J gene: TRBJ2-3
D gene: TRBD1
V gene: TRBV9
clone size: NA
CDR3 protein: CASSARVGQGASDTQYF
CDR3 DNA: TGTGCCAGCAGCGCCAGAGTGGGACAGGGGGCGTCAGATACGCAGTATTTT

J gene: TRBJ2-1
D gene: TRBD2
V gene: TRBV12-3/TRBV12-4
clone size: NA
CDR3 protein: CASSAGTSTGNEQFF
CDR3 DNA: TGTGCCAGCAGCGCCGGGACTAGTACGGGCAATGAGCAGTTCTTC

J gene: TRBJ2-5
D gene: NA
V gene: TRBV5-1
clone size: NA
CDR3 protein: CASSLLGAWETQYF
CDR3 DNA: TGCGCCAGCAGCTTGCTGGGGGCCTGGGAGACCCAGTACTTC